The T cell receptor beta chain under discussion was sequenced for a study of metastatic and nonmetastatic thyroid tumors. The overall study: The authors compared repertoires across blood and tumor or nodule tissue from malignant and benign thyroid patients. Findings and caveats of the study: Benign nodules reportedly had significantly lower TCR beta diversity than malignant thyroid tumors in blood and tumor.

Not a single patient had been given any form of treatment at any point before undergoing thyroid surgery. This clone was seen a handful of times. The antigen remains unidentified. Authors' processing steps: Differences in CDR3 between clinicopathological groups were drawn on to build a classifier intended to discriminate distant-metastatic papillary thyroid cancer patients. TCRdb re-called clones from the PCR reads using MiXCR. The V and J calls shown here were made by TCRdb, not taken from the authors' results. The sample holds 20,000 to 25,000 clones, approximately 30% seen once. The V gene lost 2 bases and the J gene lost 2 bases, with 10 bases spanning the gap. From germline, CDR1 is MNHNY and CDR2 SVGAGI (reference sequence). The CDR3 totals 16 residues.

The TCR originated in a female donor with papillary thyroid cancer or a benign thyroid nodule (not recorded which). Some clones in this sample may be carry-over from other donors' samples. The chain carries TRBV6-6 and TRBJ2-6; D is unclear. Sequencing used tumor tissue. CDR3: CASSYLGFTGANVLTF. The CDR3 DNA reads as TGTGCCAGCAGTTACCTGGGTTTCACTGGGGCCAACGTCCTGACTTTC.